This T cell receptor (beta chain) was recovered during a study of CD8 T cells in Susac syndrome. Study-level findings and limits: The study's TCR sequencing and HLA analysis covered a relatively small number of individuals, and the study acknowledged this.

Comments on this clonotype: Its antigen remains unidentified.

Peripheral blood CD8+ and CD4+ T cells were profiled by TCR beta sequencing. Controls were age- and sex-matched healthy donors. The CDR3 is 14 amino acids. Germline CDR1 and CDR2: SNHLY and FYNNEI. V was trimmed by 6 bases and J by 0 bases, leaving 12 bases between them. It was with random hexamers that roughly 0.45 to 1 ug RNA was reverse transcribed. TCRdb reprocessed the immunoSEQ multiplex PCR reads with MiXCR, giving one entry per CDR3 protein. Of roughly 190,000 distinct CDR3 sequences in the sample, roughly 94% were seen once. What was sequenced was CD4+ T cells from PBMCs. This clonotype was sampled from a human donor in good health. The chain combines TRBV2 with TRBJ2-7; D unresolved. CDR3 in amino acids: CASRAALDSYEQYF. CDR3 nucleotide sequence: TGTGCCAGCAGAGCCGCTTTAGACTCCTACGAGCAGTACTTC. The entire variable domain, with the rest obtained from reference TRBV2 and TRBJ2-7, is as follows: EPEVTQTPSHQVTQMGQEVILRCVPISNHLYFYWYRQILGQKVEFLVSFYNNEISEKSEIFDDQFSVERPDGSNFTLKIRSTKLEDSAMYFCASRAALDSYEQYFGPGTRLTVT.